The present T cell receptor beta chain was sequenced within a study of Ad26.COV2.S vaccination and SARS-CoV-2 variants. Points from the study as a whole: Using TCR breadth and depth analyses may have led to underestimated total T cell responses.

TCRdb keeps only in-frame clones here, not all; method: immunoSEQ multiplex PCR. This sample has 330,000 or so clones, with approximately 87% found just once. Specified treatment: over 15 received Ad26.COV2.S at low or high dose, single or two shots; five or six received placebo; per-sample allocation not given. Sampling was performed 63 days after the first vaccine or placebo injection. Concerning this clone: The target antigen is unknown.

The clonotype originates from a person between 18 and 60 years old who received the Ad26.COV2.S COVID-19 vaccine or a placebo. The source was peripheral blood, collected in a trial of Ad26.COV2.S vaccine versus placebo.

DNA for the CDR3: TGTGCCAGCAGCAAAGTGTGGATCGACCTCGACTATGGCTACACCTTC. Translating it yields CASSKVWIDLDYGYTF. J is TRBJ1-2 and V is TRBV21-1. TRBV21-1 is a documented pseudogene. CDR3 length: 16 amino acids.